Shown below are 6 T cell receptor beta chains from a single sample sequenced in a study of blood T cell repertoires in COVID-19. Clones were read by immunoSEQ multiplex PCR, and TCRdb kept only the in-frame ones, dropping some. This sample has fewer than 150,000 clones, with around 89% found just once. Source material: peripheral blood. The receptors come from a woman in her 50s with acute or convalescent COVID-19.

V is TRBV7-3 and J is TRBJ2-1, with D unresolved. CDR3 length equals 15 residues. The V end was cut by 6 bases, the J end by 1 base, with 13 bases between. Germline assignment: CDR1 SGHTA and CDR2 FQGTGA. The CDR3 DNA reads as TGTGCCAGCAGGTATGATAGAGGTTCCTACAATGAGCAGTTCTTC. Its protein is CASRYDRGSYNEQFF.

This sequence joins TRBV28 and TRBJ1-3, with a weak D call TRBD1 (5 bases). The CDR3 is made up of 15 amino acids. V was pared by 3 bases and J by 4 bases, with 13 bases between. In germline, CDR1 is MDHEN, CDR2 SYDVKM. CDR3 in DNA: TGTGCCAGCAGTTTCCGGTCGACAGTAGGAAACACCATATATTTT. Translated, it gives CASSFRSTVGNTIYF.

The genes are TRBV11-2 and TRBJ2-2, with a weak D call TRBD1 (6 bases). Trimming stripped 6 bases from V and 1 base from J, with 15 bases between. This CDR3 contains 16 residues. Germline assignment: CDR1 SGHAT and CDR2 FQNNGV. CDR3: CASRPTPGQNTGELFF. CDR3 coding DNA: TGTGCCAGCAGACCCACACCGGGACAGAACACCGGGGAGCTGTTTTTT.

In its sample, this clone was seen once. This sequence joins TRBV30 and TRBJ2-7, with 7 positions matching TRBD1. V lost 2 bases, J lost 4 bases, and 8 bases stayed unmatched. From germline, CDR1 is GTSNPN and CDR2 SVGIG (reference sequence). The CDR3 has 14 amino acids. This chain's CDR3 is CAWSLDRVGYEQYF. The CDR3 DNA follows: TGTGCCTGGAGTTTAGACAGGGTAGGGTACGAGCAGTACTTC.

The chain carries TRBV7-2 and TRBJ1-1; tentatively, D is TRBD1 (5 bases). The CDR3 runs to 14 residues. Trimming shortened V by 6 bases and J by 7 bases, and 18 bases separated the two germline ends. In germline, CDR1 is SGHTA, CDR2 FQGNSA. CDR3 in amino acids: CASRPLGAFGEAFF. CDR3 bases: TGTGCCAGCAGACCTCTAGGGGCCTTTGGTGAAGCTTTCTTT.

This clone has just one count. The chain uses TRBV24-1 and TRBJ2-4, with D perhaps matching TRBD1 (5 bases). The CDR3 has 12 amino acids. V was trimmed by 9 bases and J by 5 bases, leaving 10 bases between them. CDR1 KGHDR and CDR2 SFDVKD come from the germline V gene. The CDR3 bases are TGTGCCACCCTCTCCAGGGAAAACATTCAGTACTTC. Protein sequence: CATLSRENIQYF.